This T cell receptor (beta chain) derives from a study of shared clonotypes between healthy human individuals. Study observations and caveats: Generation probabilities were higher for clonotypes shared across all four sorted-subset donors than for unshared ones. Donors were few, which limited the genetic and exposure-history diversity represented. Roughly 5% was the fraction of naive CD4 clonotypes found shared across several donors.

Regarding this clone: No antigen is known for it.

Only in-frame clones appear in the TCRdb table, and some are missing; sequencing was by immunoSEQ multiplex PCR. The profile covers some 740,000 clones, with nearly 95% appearing a single time and around 24% taken by the ten largest. Only CD45RO-negative cells positively selected for CCR7 counted as naive CD8 cells, so terminally differentiated effector memory CD45RA+ cells were excluded. None of the donors, who were healthy HIV-negative adults, had recently had acute infections or vaccinations. Germline assignment: CDR1 SGHAT and CDR2 FQNNGV. V lost 2 bases to trimming and J lost 3 bases; unmatched junction nucleotides: 17. There are 19 residues in the CDR3.

This rearrangement joins TRBV11-2 to TRBJ2-7; 9 bases are a match to TRBD2. The sample taken for sequencing was naive CD8+ T cells sorted from blood. This TCR came from a young man in good health. The CDR3 nucleotides read TGTGCCAGCAGCTTATACCCGAGCCTAGCGGGAACAAAAGGCTACGAGCAGTACTTC. Amino acid sequence: CASSLYPSLAGTKGYEQYF.